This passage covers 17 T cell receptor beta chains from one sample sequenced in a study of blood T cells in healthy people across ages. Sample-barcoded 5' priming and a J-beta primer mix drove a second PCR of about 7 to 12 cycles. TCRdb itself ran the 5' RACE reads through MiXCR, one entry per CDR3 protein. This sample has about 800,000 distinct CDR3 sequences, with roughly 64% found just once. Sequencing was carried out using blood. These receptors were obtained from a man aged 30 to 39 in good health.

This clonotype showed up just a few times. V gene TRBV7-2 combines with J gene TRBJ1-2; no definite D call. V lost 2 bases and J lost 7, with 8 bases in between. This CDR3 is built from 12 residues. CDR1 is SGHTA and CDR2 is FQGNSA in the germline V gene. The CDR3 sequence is CASSLFGVGYTF. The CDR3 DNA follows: TGTGCCAGCAGCTTATTTGGGGTTGGCTACACCTTC.

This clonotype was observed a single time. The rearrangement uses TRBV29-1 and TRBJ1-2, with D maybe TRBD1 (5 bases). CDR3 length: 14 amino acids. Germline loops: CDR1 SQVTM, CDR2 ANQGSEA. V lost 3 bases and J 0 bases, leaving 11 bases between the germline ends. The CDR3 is CSVEILGANYGYTF. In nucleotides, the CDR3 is TGCAGCGTTGAGATTCTGGGGGCTAACTATGGCTACACCTTC. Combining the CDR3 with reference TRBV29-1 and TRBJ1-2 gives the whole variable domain SAVISQKPSRDICQRGTSLTIQCQVDSQVTMMFWYRQQPGQSLTLIATANQGSEATYESGFVIDKFPISRPNLTFSTLTVSNMSPEDSSIYLCSVEILGANYGYTFGSGTRLTVV.

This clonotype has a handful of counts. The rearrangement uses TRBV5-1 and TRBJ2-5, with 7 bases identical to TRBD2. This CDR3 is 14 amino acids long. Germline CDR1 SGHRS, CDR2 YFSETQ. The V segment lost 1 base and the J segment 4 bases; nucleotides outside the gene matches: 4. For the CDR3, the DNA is TGCGCCAGCAGCTTGATGGGAGGGTTAGAGACCCAGTACTTC. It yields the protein CASSLMGGLETQYF.

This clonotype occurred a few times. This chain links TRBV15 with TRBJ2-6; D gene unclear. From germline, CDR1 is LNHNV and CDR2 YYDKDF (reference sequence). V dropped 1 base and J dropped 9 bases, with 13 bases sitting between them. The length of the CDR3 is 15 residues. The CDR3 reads CATSRVLAKGNVLTF. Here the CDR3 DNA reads TGTGCCACCAGCAGAGTCCTTGCGAAGGGCAACGTCCTGACTTTC.

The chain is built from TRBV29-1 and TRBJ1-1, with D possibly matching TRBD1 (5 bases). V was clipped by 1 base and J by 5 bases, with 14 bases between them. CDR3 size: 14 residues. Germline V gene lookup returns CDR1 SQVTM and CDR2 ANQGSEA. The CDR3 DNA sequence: TGCAGCGTTGAAGTGGGGGGATCGTTTACTGAAGCTTTCTTT. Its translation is CSVEVGGSFTEAFF.

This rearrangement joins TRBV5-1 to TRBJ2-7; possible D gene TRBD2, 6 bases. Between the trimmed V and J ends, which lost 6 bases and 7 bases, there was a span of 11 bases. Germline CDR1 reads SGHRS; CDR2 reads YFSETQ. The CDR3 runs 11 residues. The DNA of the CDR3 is TGCGCCAGCAACGGAGGGCTGGAGCAGTACTTC. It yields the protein CASNGGLEQYF.

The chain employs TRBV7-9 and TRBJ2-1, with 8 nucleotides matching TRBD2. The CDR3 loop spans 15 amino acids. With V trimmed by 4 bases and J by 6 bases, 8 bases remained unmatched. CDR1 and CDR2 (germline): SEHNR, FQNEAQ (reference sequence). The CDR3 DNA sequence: TGTGCCAGCAGCTCATCTAGCGGGCGAATCAATGAGCAGTTCTTC. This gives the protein CASSSSSGRINEQFF.

CDR3 residues: CASSFVWTGTIAANVLTF. As DNA, the CDR3 is TGTGCCAGCAGCTTCGTCTGGACAGGTACGATAGCGGCCAACGTCCTGACTTTC. The rearrangement joins TRBV5-6 to TRBJ2-6, with 7 bases that match TRBD1. This CDR3 contains 18 residues. The trim removed 2 bases at V and 6 bases at J, leaving 14 bases unmatched. CDR1 SGHDT and CDR2 YYEEEE come from the germline V gene.

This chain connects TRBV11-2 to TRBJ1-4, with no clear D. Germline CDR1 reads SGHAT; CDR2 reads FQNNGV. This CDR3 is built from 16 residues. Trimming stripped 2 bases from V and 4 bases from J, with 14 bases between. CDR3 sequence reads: CASSLSPGGRNEKLFF. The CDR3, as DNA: TGTGCCAGCAGCTTATCCCCCGGAGGCCGTAATGAAAAACTGTTTTTT.

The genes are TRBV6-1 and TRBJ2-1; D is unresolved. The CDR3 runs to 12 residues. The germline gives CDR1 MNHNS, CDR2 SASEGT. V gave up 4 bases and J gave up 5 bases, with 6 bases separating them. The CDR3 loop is CASSGNNNEQFF. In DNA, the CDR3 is TGTGCCAGCAGTGGGAACAACAATGAGCAGTTCTTC.

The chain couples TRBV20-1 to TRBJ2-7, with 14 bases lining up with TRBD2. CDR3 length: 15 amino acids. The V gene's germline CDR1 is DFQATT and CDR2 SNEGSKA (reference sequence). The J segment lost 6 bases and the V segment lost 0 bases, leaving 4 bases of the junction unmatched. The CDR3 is CSAREGGLAGVEQYF. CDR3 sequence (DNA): TGCAGTGCTAGAGAGGGGGGACTAGCGGGAGTCGAGCAGTACTTC.

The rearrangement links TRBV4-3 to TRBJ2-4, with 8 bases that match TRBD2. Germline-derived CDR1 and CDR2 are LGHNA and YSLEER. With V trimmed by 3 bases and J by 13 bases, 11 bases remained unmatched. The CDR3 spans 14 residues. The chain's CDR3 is CASSQAGGRYEQYF. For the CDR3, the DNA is TGCGCCAGCAGCCAGGCTGGCGGGAGGTATGAGCAGTACTTC.

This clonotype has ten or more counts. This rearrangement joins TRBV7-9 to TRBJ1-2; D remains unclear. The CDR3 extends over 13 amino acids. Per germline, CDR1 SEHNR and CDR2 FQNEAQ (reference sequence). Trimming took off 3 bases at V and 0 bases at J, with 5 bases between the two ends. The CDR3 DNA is TGTGCCAGCAGCTTTGGAGCTAACTATGGCTACACCTTC. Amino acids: CASSFGANYGYTF.

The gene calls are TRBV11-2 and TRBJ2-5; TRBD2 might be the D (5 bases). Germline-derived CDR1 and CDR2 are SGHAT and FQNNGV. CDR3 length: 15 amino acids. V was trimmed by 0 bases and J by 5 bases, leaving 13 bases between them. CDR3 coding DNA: TGTGCCAGCAGCTTAGAGTTGGGAGTACGGGAGACCCAGTACTTC. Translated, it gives CASSLELGVRETQYF.

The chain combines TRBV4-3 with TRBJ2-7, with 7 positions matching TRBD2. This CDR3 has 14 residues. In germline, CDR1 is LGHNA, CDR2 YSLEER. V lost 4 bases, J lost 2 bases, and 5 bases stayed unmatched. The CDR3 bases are TGCGCCAGCAGCCCCACAGCGGGGACCTACGAGCAGTACTTC. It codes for CASSPTAGTYEQYF.

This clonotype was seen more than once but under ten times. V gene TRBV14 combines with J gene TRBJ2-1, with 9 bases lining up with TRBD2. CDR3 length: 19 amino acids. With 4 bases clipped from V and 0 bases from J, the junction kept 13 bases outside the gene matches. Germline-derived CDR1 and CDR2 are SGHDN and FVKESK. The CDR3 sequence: CASSRRLAEPRISYNEQFF. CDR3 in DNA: TGTGCCAGCAGCCGTCGACTAGCGGAACCCAGAATCTCCTACAATGAGCAGTTCTTC.

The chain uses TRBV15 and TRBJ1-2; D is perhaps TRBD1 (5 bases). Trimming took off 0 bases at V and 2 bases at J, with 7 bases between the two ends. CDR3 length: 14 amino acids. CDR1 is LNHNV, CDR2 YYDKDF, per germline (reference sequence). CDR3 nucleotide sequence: TGTGCCACCAGCAGAGAAGGGGCGAACTATGGCTACACCTTC. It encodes CATSREGANYGYTF.